This T cell receptor (beta chain) is from a study of identical twins. Whole-study results and caveats: Out-of-frame alpha sequences shared by twins showed excess low generation probability. Instead of following the same donors, the conclusions were based on cross-sectional statistical analysis. For zero-insertion analyses, partial confounding could come from invariant MAIT and iNKT cells.

TCRdb analysed the 5' RACE reads with MiXCR anew, one entry per CDR3 protein. The sample has more than 400,000 distinct CDR3 sequences, about 16% seen once. V lost 0 bases and J 6 bases, leaving 13 bases between the germline ends. Germline CDR1 LNHNV, CDR2 YYDKDF (reference sequence). CDR3 size: 15 residues. Turning to this clonotype: The antigen remains undetermined.

These data were likewise used in another study, on yellow fever vaccine responses in identical twins.

The sequenced sample was CD4+ T cells sorted from blood. The sequence came from a woman aged 18-29 years in good health. The rearrangement links TRBV15 to TRBJ2-3, with D possibly being TRBD1 (5 bases). The CDR3 sequence: CATSRDVTEMDTQYF. CDR3 nucleotide sequence: TGTGCCACCAGCAGAGATGTGACAGAGATGGATACGCAGTATTTT.